Here is one T cell receptor beta chain with its context. This record comes from a study of blood T cell repertoires in COVID-19. On the study more broadly: From the United States, Italy and Spain came samples of acute and convalescent COVID-19.

Germline-derived CDR1 and CDR2 are MRHNA and SNTAGT. With V trimmed by 3 bases and J by 4 bases, 4 bases remained unmatched. This CDR3 is 15 amino acids long. Clones were sequenced by immunoSEQ multiplex PCR, and TCRdb holds only the in-frame ones, with some missing. Found here are 60,000 to 65,000 clones, 60% to 75% of them singletons; the top ten hold under 30%. The specimen was peripheral blood. The clonotype comes from a woman of 80 years or more with acute or convalescent COVID-19. This sequence joins TRBV6-4 and TRBJ2-1; TRBD2 matches 9 bases. CDR3 in DNA: TGTGCCAGCAGTGAAGGGACTAGCATTTACAATGAGCAGTTCTTC. It is translated as CASSEGTSIYNEQFF.